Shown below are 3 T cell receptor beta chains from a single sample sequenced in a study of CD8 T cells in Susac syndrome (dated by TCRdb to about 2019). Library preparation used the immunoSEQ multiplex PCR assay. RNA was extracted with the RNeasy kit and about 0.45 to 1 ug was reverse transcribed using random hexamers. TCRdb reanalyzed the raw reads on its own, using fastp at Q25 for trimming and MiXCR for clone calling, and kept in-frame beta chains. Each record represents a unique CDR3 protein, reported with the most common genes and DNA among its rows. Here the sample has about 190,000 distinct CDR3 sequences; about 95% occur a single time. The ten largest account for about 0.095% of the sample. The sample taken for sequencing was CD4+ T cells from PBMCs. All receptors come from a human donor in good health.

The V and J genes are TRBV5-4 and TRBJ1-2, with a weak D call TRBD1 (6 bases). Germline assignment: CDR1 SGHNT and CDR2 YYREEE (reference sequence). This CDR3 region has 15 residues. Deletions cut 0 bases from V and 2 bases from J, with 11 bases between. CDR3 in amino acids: CASSLGQVYNYGYTF. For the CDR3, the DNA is TGTGCCAGCAGCTTGGGACAGGTCTACAACTATGGCTACACCTTC.

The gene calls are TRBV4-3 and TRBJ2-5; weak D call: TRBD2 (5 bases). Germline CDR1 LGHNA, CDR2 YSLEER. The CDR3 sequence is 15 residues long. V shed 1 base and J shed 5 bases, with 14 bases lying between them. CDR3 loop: CASSQVGWTWETQYF. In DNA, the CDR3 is TGCGCCAGCAGCCAAGTGGGATGGACTTGGGAGACCCAGTACTTC.

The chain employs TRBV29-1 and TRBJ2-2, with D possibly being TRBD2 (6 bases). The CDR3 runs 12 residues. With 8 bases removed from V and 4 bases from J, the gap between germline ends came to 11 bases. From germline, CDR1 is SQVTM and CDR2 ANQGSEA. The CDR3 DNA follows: TGCAGCTCGACTAGTGCCACCGGGGAGCTGTTTTTT. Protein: CSSTSATGELFF.